What follows are 21 T cell receptor beta chains derived from one specimen sequenced in a study of T-cell memory formation after mild COVID-19. Each CDR3 protein is one row after TCRdb ran MiXCR on the 5' RACE reads. This table holds approximately 240,000 distinct CDR3 sequences, less than 20% found once. The specimen sequenced was PBMCs or a T cell subset sorted from them (not recorded which). Source of these receptors: a man younger than 35 who had mild COVID-19 (a few samples of this study predate the infection). Cell type and time point are not known.

This chain connects TRBV11-2 to TRBJ2-6; TRBD1 is a possible D gene (6 bases). The length of the CDR3 is 15 residues. Germline CDR1 is SGHAT and CDR2 is FQNNGV. The V end was cut by 5 bases, the J end by 6 bases, with 14 bases between. The CDR3 region is CASSISQGTANVLTF. In DNA form, the CDR3 reads TGTGCCAGCAGCATTAGCCAGGGGACGGCCAACGTCCTGACTTTC.

The V and J genes are TRBV10-2 and TRBJ1-1; D may be TRBD1 (5 bases). The germline V gene has CDR1 WSHSY and CDR2 SAAADI. The CDR3 sequence is 13 residues long. Trimming removed 6 bases from V and 5 bases from J, with 13 bases in between. The CDR3 DNA sequence: TGCGCCAGCAGGTTGGGGGGGGGAACTGAAGCTTTCTTT. Translated: CASRLGGGTEAFF.

CDR3 residues: CSVGRPAGGQEQYF. Here the CDR3 DNA reads TGCAGCGTTGGGAGGCCCGCGGGGGGGCAAGAGCAGTACTTC. V is TRBV29-1 and J is TRBJ2-7; 9 bases fit TRBD2. Germline V gene lookup returns CDR1 SQVTM and CDR2 ANQGSEA. This CDR3 contains 14 residues. Trimming took 4 bases from V and 7 from J; bases not matched to a gene: 11.

This chain uses TRBV7-2 with TRBJ1-1; possible D gene TRBD1, 5 bases. V was shortened by 5 bases and J by 7 bases, with 17 bases between the two germline ends. Germline loops: CDR1 SGHTA, CDR2 FQGNSA. This CDR3 comprises 14 residues. The CDR3 region has the DNA TGTGCCAGCAGCCCCACGGGGCAGGGTATTGAAGCTTTCTTT. Protein product: CASSPTGQGIEAFF.

The V gene is TRBV21-1, the J gene TRBJ2-7; the tabulated D call, TRBD1, remains unverified against the DNA. TRBV21-1 is a known pseudogene. This CDR3 contains 16 residues. The CDR3 loop is CASSNPDSYLSYEQYV. The DNA of the CDR3 is TGTGCCAGCAGCAACCCCGACAGCTACCTCTCCTACGAGCAGTACGTC.

Ten or more counts support this clonotype. V is TRBV7-2 and J is TRBJ2-1; D remains unclear. The CDR3 covers 12 residues. Germline CDR1 reads SGHTA; CDR2 reads FQGNSA. V dropped 5 bases and J dropped 8 bases, with 10 bases sitting between them. In DNA, the CDR3 is TGTGCCAGCAGCCGCATTACGGATGAGCAGTTCTTC. Translated, it gives CASSRITDEQFF.

This clonotype has more than one count but fewer than ten. J is TRBJ2-3 and V is TRBV14; D gene uncertain. Deletions cut 4 bases from V and 1 base from J, with 9 bases between. The CDR3 length is 14 residues. Germline values: CDR1 SGHDN, CDR2 FVKESK. CDR3 coding DNA: TGTGCCAGCAGCCTCCCACGGCGCACAGATACGCAGTATTTT. Residues: CASSLPRRTDTQYF.

This clonotype was seen more than once but under ten times. The V gene is TRBV20-1, the J gene TRBJ2-4, with D perhaps assigned TRBD1 or TRBD2 (6 bases each). CDR3 length: 15 amino acids. Looked up from germline, CDR1 is DFQATT and CDR2 is SNEGSKA (reference sequence). Deletions cut 1 base from V and 7 bases from J, with 17 bases between. The CDR3 sequence is CSARVGGAQGNIQYF. The CDR3, as DNA: TGCAGTGCTAGAGTCGGGGGCGCACAAGGGAACATTCAGTACTTC.

The chain recombines TRBV12-3 or TRBV12-4 with TRBJ2-1, with D maybe TRBD2 (7 bases). CDR3 length equals 14 residues. Trimming left V 0 bases short and J 8 bases short, with 11 bases between. The CDR3 spells CASSLAGGRDEQFF. DNA for the CDR3: TGTGCCAGCAGTTTAGCGGGGGGGCGGGATGAGCAGTTCTTC.

This clonotype was seen a handful of times. J is TRBJ2-1 and V is TRBV11-2, with D perhaps TRBD2 (5 bases). The germline V and J ends were trimmed by 1 base and 10 bases, with 14 bases remaining between them. The CDR3 consists of 14 residues. Germline V lookup: CDR1 SGHAT, CDR2 FQNNGV. CDR3: CASSLGVGEIEQFF. DNA of the CDR3: TGTGCCAGCAGCTTAGGGGTCGGGGAGATCGAGCAGTTCTTC.

This chain links TRBV20-1 with TRBJ2-2; D not certain. V lost 4 bases and J lost 2, with 11 bases in between. CDR3 size: 14 residues. Per the germline V gene, CDR1 is DFQATT and CDR2 is SNEGSKA (reference sequence). CDR3 sequence (DNA): TGCAGTGCTACCGAAAGGGCCAACACCGGGGAGCTGTTTTTT. Encoded protein: CSATERANTGELFF.

The chain uses TRBV5-1 and TRBJ1-1, with D unresolved. Deletions cut 0 bases from V and 11 bases from J, with 11 bases between. The CDR3 extends over 12 amino acids. CDR1 is SGHRS, CDR2 YFSETQ, per germline. In DNA form, the CDR3 reads TGCGCCAGCAGCTTGGACGGAACCGGCGCTTTCTTT. Protein product: CASSLDGTGAFF.

This clonotype was recorded at least ten times. The gene calls are TRBV18 and TRBJ1-2, with 8 bases lining up with TRBD1. J was trimmed by 3 bases and V by 7 bases; bases with no gene match: 10. The germline V gene encodes CDR1 KGHSH and CDR2 LQKENI. This CDR3 has 15 amino acids. The CDR3 DNA follows: TGTGCCAGCTTTTCGACAGGGGACGGCGACTATGGCTACACCTTC. Its translation is CASFSTGDGDYGYTF. Full variable domain (missing parts from reference TRBV18 and TRBJ1-2): NAGVMQNPRHLVRRRGQEARLRCSPMKGHSHVYWYRQLPEEGLKFMVYLQKENIIDESGMPKERFSAEFPKEGPSILRIQQVVRGDSAAYFCASFSTGDGDYGYTFGSGTRLTVV.

The rearrangement uses TRBV29-1 and TRBJ1-2; D perhaps matches TRBD1 (5 bases). The V gene lost 6 bases and the J gene lost 12 bases, with 20 bases spanning the gap. The CDR3 runs 12 residues. Germline V gene sequence: CDR1 SQVTM, CDR2 ANQGSEA. CDR3 coding DNA: TGCAGCGTCGCCCGAACCCAGGGTTATCACACCTTC. Translated: CSVARTQGYHTF. Full variable domain (outside the CDR3, taken from reference TRBV29-1 and TRBJ1-2): SAVISQKPSRDICQRGTSLTIQCQVDSQVTMMFWYRQQPGQSLTLIATANQGSEATYESGFVIDKFPISRPNLTFSTLTVSNMSPEDSSIYLCSVARTQGYHTFGSGTRLTVV.

This clonotype has just a few counts. The CDR3 DNA is TGCAGTGCTAGGCCCACTAGTTACACAGATACGCAGTATTTT. Translated, it gives CSARPTSYTDTQYF. The chain couples TRBV20-1 to TRBJ2-3; D is perhaps TRBD2 (5 bases). The CDR3 contains 14 residues. Germline CDR1 is DFQATT and CDR2 is SNEGSKA (reference sequence). The germline V and J ends were trimmed by 3 bases and 2 bases, with 12 bases remaining between them.

The V call is TRBV5-1, the J call TRBJ2-1; D uncertain. V dropped 0 bases and J dropped 8 bases, with 12 bases sitting between them. The CDR3 is made up of 14 amino acids. CDR1 and CDR2 (germline): SGHRS, YFSETQ. DNA of the CDR3: TGCGCCAGCAGCTTGGCCGGTGGGGAAGATGAGCAGTTCTTC. This codes for CASSLAGGEDEQFF.

The chain combines TRBV6-5 with TRBJ2-2; TRBD2 agrees at 11 bases. The germline gives CDR1 MNHEY, CDR2 SVGAGI. The CDR3 has 15 amino acids. With 6 bases clipped from V and 6 bases from J, the junction kept 6 bases outside the gene matches. DNA for the CDR3: TGTGCCAGCAGGCAACTAGCGGGGGTCCCCGGGGAGCTGTTTTTT. Amino acid sequence: CASRQLAGVPGELFF.

This clonotype came up many times. The J gene is TRBJ2-3, the V gene TRBV12-3 or TRBV12-4, with a weak D call TRBD2 (6 bases). V lost 7 bases and J 7 bases, leaving 12 bases between the germline ends. The CDR3 covers 12 residues. The CDR3 DNA is TGTGCCAGCATCACGGAGGGAAATACGCAGTATTTT. As protein: CASITEGNTQYF.

This rearrangement joins TRBV7-9 to TRBJ2-1; a possible D gene is TRBD2 (6 bases). This CDR3 region has 15 residues. V shed 10 bases and J shed 6 bases, with 22 bases lying between them. The germline V gene has CDR1 SEHNR and CDR2 FQNEAQ (reference sequence). In nucleotides, the CDR3 is TGTGCCAATTCCCACCGGGGGTCGCCCACCAATGAGCAGTTCTTC. It yields the protein CANSHRGSPTNEQFF.

This sequence joins TRBV13 and TRBJ2-2; no clear D gene. Germline CDR1 and CDR2: PRHDT and FYEKMQ (reference sequence). The CDR3 has 13 amino acids. Trimming took 6 bases from V and 3 from J, leaving 8 bases between them. In DNA form, the CDR3 reads TGTGCCAGCAGACGAACTTACACCGGGGAGCTGTTTTTT. Translation: CASRRTYTGELFF.

The CDR3 sequence is CAWSVISGQETQYF. Written as DNA, the CDR3 is TGTGCCTGGAGTGTAATATCGGGGCAAGAGACCCAGTACTTC. V usage is TRBV30 and J usage is TRBJ2-5; possible D gene TRBD2, 5 bases. The CDR3 has 14 residues. From germline, CDR1 is GTSNPN and CDR2 SVGIG (reference sequence). Trimming left V 0 bases short and J 2 bases short, with 10 bases between.